The rows below give T cell receptor beta chains drawn from one sample of a study of cytomegalovirus exposure and HLA in healthy donors. Here immunoSEQ multiplex PCR was the method, and the copy in TCRdb shows in-frame clones only, minus some. The repertoire holds about 43,000 clones, with under 60% as singletons. The source material was PBMCs. The source of these receptors is a man in his 60s in good health and CMV-seronegative. The CDR3 runs from the conserved cysteine through the conserved F or W. The order of the fields is D gene, V gene, clone size, J gene, CDR3 DNA, CDR3 protein. D genes are given only for firm matches. Not all rows give a size; the values are once, few, many and, for expanded clones, a class.

d_call: .; v_call: TRBV7-2; clone_size: .; j_call: TRBJ2-7; cdr3_nt: TGTGCCAGCAGCTTACGTGCCTCCTACGAGCAGTACTTC; cdr3_aa: CASSLRASYEQYF
d_call: .; v_call: TRBV7-9; clone_size: .; j_call: TRBJ1-1; cdr3_nt: TGTGCCAGCAGCTTAGAAGGGACATATTCTGAAGCTTTCTTT; cdr3_aa: CASSLEGTYSEAFF
d_call: TRBD2; v_call: TRBV6-1; clone_size: few; j_call: TRBJ2-7; cdr3_nt: TGTGCCAGCGGGGCGTCTAGCGGGAGCTACGAGCAGTACTTC; cdr3_aa: CASGASSGSYEQYF
d_call: TRBD1; v_call: TRBV10-3; clone_size: .; j_call: TRBJ1-6; cdr3_nt: TGTGCCATCAGTGTGGACAGGAGAGTAAATTCACCCCTCCACTTT; cdr3_aa: CAISVDRRVNSPLHF
d_call: .; v_call: TRBV6-5; clone_size: .; j_call: TRBJ1-5; cdr3_nt: TGTGCCAGCAGTTACTCTGGGGGGGATCAGCCCCAGCATTTT; cdr3_aa: CASSYSGGDQPQHF
d_call: TRBD2; v_call: TRBV18; clone_size: .; j_call: TRBJ2-1; cdr3_nt: TGTGCCAGCTCGGGGACTAGCGCAGTAGATGAGCAGTTCTTC; cdr3_aa: CASSGTSAVDEQFF
d_call: TRBD1; v_call: TRBV5-1; clone_size: .; j_call: TRBJ1-4; cdr3_nt: TGCGCCAGCAGCCGAGGGACAGGGGCCGATGAAAAACTGTTTTTT; cdr3_aa: CASSRGTGADEKLFF
d_call: TRBD2; v_call: TRBV5-4; clone_size: .; j_call: TRBJ2-7; cdr3_nt: TGTGCCAGCAGCTCCGGCAGGACTAGCGGGAGGAAAGACGAGCAGTACTTC; cdr3_aa: CASSSGRTSGRKDEQYF
d_call: .; v_call: TRBV5-1; clone_size: .; j_call: TRBJ2-1; cdr3_nt: TGCGCCAGCAGCTTGGACAACTACAATGAGCAGTTCTTC; cdr3_aa: CASSLDNYNEQFF
d_call: .; v_call: TRBV11-2; clone_size: .; j_call: TRBJ1-2; cdr3_nt: TGTGCCAGCACCTCGGAGGGCTATGGCTACACCTTC; cdr3_aa: CASTSEGYGYTF
d_call: TRBD1; v_call: TRBV6-1; clone_size: .; j_call: TRBJ2-3; cdr3_nt: TGTGCCAGCAGACAAGACAGGGTTCGCACAGATACGCAGTATTTT; cdr3_aa: CASRQDRVRTDTQYF
d_call: .; v_call: TRBV4-3; clone_size: .; j_call: TRBJ2-7; cdr3_nt: TGCGCCAGCAGCCAGGGCCACGGTTACTACGAGCAGTACTTC; cdr3_aa: CASSQGHGYYEQYF
d_call: TRBD1; v_call: TRBV7-2; clone_size: .; j_call: TRBJ1-1; cdr3_nt: TGTGCCAGCAGCTTGACAGGGGGGGTGAACACTGAAGCTTTCTTT; cdr3_aa: CASSLTGGVNTEAFF
d_call: .; v_call: TRBV5-6; clone_size: .; j_call: TRBJ1-2; cdr3_nt: TGTGCCAGCAGCTCGGTGGGACAAAATGGCTACACCTTC; cdr3_aa: CASSSVGQNGYTF
d_call: TRBD1; v_call: TRBV6-7; clone_size: .; j_call: TRBJ1-1; cdr3_nt: TGTGCCAGCAGCCAGGGGGGCGGCCCCGAAGCTTTCTTT; cdr3_aa: CASSQGGGPEAFF
d_call: .; v_call: TRBV6-6; clone_size: .; j_call: TRBJ1-1; cdr3_nt: TGTGCCAGCAGAGGGGTTATAATAGAAGCTTTCTTT; cdr3_aa: CASRGVIIEAFF
d_call: TRBD1; v_call: TRBV2; clone_size: .; j_call: TRBJ2-6; cdr3_nt: TGTGCCAGCAACAGGGGGCCCCCTGGGGCCAACGTCCTGACTTTC; cdr3_aa: CASNRGPPGANVLTF
d_call: .; v_call: TRBV6-1; clone_size: .; j_call: TRBJ2-7; cdr3_nt: TGTGCCAGCAGGGACAGTCTAACCTACGAGCAGTACTTC; cdr3_aa: CASRDSLTYEQYF
d_call: TRBD2; v_call: TRBV30; clone_size: .; j_call: TRBJ2-1; cdr3_nt: TGTGCCGGACTAGCGGGAGCAACTCAGGAGCAGTTCTTC; cdr3_aa: CAGLAGATQEQFF
d_call: .; v_call: TRBV2; clone_size: .; j_call: TRBJ1-4; cdr3_nt: TGTGCCAGCAGAACAGTTACTAATGAAAAACTGTTTTTT; cdr3_aa: CASRTVTNEKLFF
d_call: .; v_call: TRBV7-6; clone_size: .; j_call: TRBJ2-3; cdr3_nt: TGTGCCAGCAGCTTAGCAGCGAGTACGCAGTATTTT; cdr3_aa: CASSLAASTQYF
d_call: TRBD2; v_call: TRBV5-1; clone_size: .; j_call: TRBJ2-7; cdr3_nt: TGCGCCAGCAGCTTGGTTGTAGCGGGAGCCTACGAGCAGTACTTC; cdr3_aa: CASSLVVAGAYEQYF
d_call: TRBD1; v_call: TRBV4-3; clone_size: .; j_call: TRBJ2-6; cdr3_nt: TGCGCCAGCAGCCAAGCTCCGGGACAGGGGGCGGCTGGGGCCAACGTCCTGACTTTC; cdr3_aa: CASSQAPGQGAAGANVLTF
d_call: .; v_call: TRBV5-4; clone_size: .; j_call: TRBJ1-4; cdr3_nt: TGTGCCAGCAGCCGCAGGGGAGAGAGTGAAAAACTGTTTTTT; cdr3_aa: CASSRRGESEKLFF
d_call: TRBD1; v_call: TRBV4-3; clone_size: .; j_call: TRBJ2-6; cdr3_nt: TGCGCCAGCAGCGTCGACAGGGCTGGGGCCAACGTCCTGACTTTC; cdr3_aa: CASSVDRAGANVLTF
d_call: .; v_call: TRBV28; clone_size: .; j_call: TRBJ2-7; cdr3_nt: TGTGCCAGCAGTTTAAGGAGAGGGATGAACGAGCAGTACTTC; cdr3_aa: CASSLRRGMNEQYF
d_call: TRBD1; v_call: TRBV30; clone_size: few; j_call: TRBJ1-2; cdr3_nt: TGTGCCTGGAGTCCTAGACAGGGAAGGTATGGCTACACCTTC; cdr3_aa: CAWSPRQGRYGYTF
d_call: TRBD1; v_call: TRBV7-9; clone_size: .; j_call: TRBJ1-5; cdr3_nt: TGTGCCAGCAGCTTAGCTGCCGGACAGGCTAATCAGCCCCAGCATTTT; cdr3_aa: CASSLAAGQANQPQHF
d_call: TRBD1; v_call: TRBV7-8; clone_size: medium-sized; j_call: TRBJ1-1; cdr3_nt: TGTGCCAGCAGCTCAGGGGGGAACACTGAAGCTTTCTTT; cdr3_aa: CASSSGGNTEAFF
d_call: TRBD1; v_call: TRBV5-1; clone_size: medium-sized; j_call: TRBJ2-7; cdr3_nt: TGCGCCAGCAGCTTGTCGACAGGGGGCTACGAGCAGTACTTC; cdr3_aa: CASSLSTGGYEQYF
d_call: .; v_call: TRBV6-5; clone_size: .; j_call: TRBJ1-1; cdr3_nt: TGTGCCAGCAGTGAACAGCACACTGAAGCTTTCTTT; cdr3_aa: CASSEQHTEAFF
d_call: TRBD1; v_call: TRBV7-2; clone_size: .; j_call: TRBJ2-1; cdr3_nt: TGTGCCAGCAGCTTAGGGGGACAGGGCTCCTACAATGAGCAGTTCTTC; cdr3_aa: CASSLGGQGSYNEQFF
d_call: .; v_call: TRBV7-8; clone_size: .; j_call: TRBJ1-2; cdr3_nt: TGTGCCAGCAGCCGGGACATCTACCTCGGGGACTATGGCTACACCTTC; cdr3_aa: CASSRDIYLGDYGYTF
d_call: .; v_call: TRBV27; clone_size: .; j_call: TRBJ2-7; cdr3_nt: TGTGCCAGCAGCTACGGGGTCGAGCAGTACTTC; cdr3_aa: CASSYGVEQYF
d_call: .; v_call: TRBV30; clone_size: once; j_call: TRBJ2-2; cdr3_nt: TGTGCCTGGCGAGCGACCGGGGAGCTGTTTTTT; cdr3_aa: CAWRATGELFF
d_call: TRBD2; v_call: TRBV7-6; clone_size: few; j_call: TRBJ2-7; cdr3_nt: TGTGCCAGCAGCCGGACTAGCGGGAATTCTCCCTACGAGCAGTACTTC; cdr3_aa: CASSRTSGNSPYEQYF
d_call: .; v_call: TRBV19; clone_size: .; j_call: TRBJ2-7; cdr3_nt: TGTGCCAGTAGTACTCCAGGGAATGGGGTGTTC; cdr3_aa: CASSTPGNGVF
d_call: TRBD1; v_call: TRBV29-1; clone_size: few; j_call: TRBJ1-2; cdr3_nt: TGCAGCCTCGGGGACAGCGTGTATGGCTACACCTTC; cdr3_aa: CSLGDSVYGYTF
d_call: TRBD1; v_call: TRBV19; clone_size: .; j_call: TRBJ1-1; cdr3_nt: TGTGCCAGTAGTAAAAGGACAGGGAACGGCCAGGAATTCTTT; cdr3_aa: CASSKRTGNGQEFF
d_call: .; v_call: TRBV7-2; clone_size: .; j_call: TRBJ1-1; cdr3_nt: TGTGCCAGCAGCCGAGCGGGGGGGCCAGCTTTCTTT; cdr3_aa: CASSRAGGPAFF
d_call: .; v_call: TRBV4-2; clone_size: .; j_call: TRBJ1-2; cdr3_nt: TGTGCCAGCAGCCAAGAAGGACAGTTCTATGGCTACACCTTC; cdr3_aa: CASSQEGQFYGYTF
d_call: TRBD1; v_call: TRBV2; clone_size: .; j_call: TRBJ1-5; cdr3_nt: TGTGCCAGCAGTGAGGGGACAGGGATGAACGGTCAGCCCCAGCATTTT; cdr3_aa: CASSEGTGMNGQPQHF
d_call: TRBD1; v_call: TRBV27; clone_size: .; j_call: TRBJ2-1; cdr3_nt: TGTGCCAGCAGTAAGGGACAGAACTACAATGAGCAGTTCTTC; cdr3_aa: CASSKGQNYNEQFF
d_call: TRBD1; v_call: TRBV6-1; clone_size: .; j_call: TRBJ1-2; cdr3_nt: TGTGCCAGCAGTGTCCTGACAGGGACCCATGGCTACACCTTC; cdr3_aa: CASSVLTGTHGYTF
d_call: .; v_call: TRBV6-5; clone_size: .; j_call: TRBJ2-7; cdr3_nt: TGTGCCAGCAGTAAGACAGCGCCCTACGAGCAGTACTTC; cdr3_aa: CASSKTAPYEQYF
d_call: .; v_call: TRBV7-5; clone_size: few; j_call: TRBJ1-1; cdr3_nt: TGTGTCAGAAGCCCCAGCTACGGGTTGGGGCACAACACTGAAGCTTTCTTT; cdr3_aa: CVRSPSYGLGHNTEAFF
d_call: TRBD1; v_call: TRBV30; clone_size: .; j_call: TRBJ2-3; cdr3_nt: TGTGCCTGGAGTACAGGGGGCGACGGAGATACGCAGTATTTT; cdr3_aa: CAWSTGGDGDTQYF
d_call: .; v_call: TRBV6-4; clone_size: .; j_call: TRBJ2-5; cdr3_nt: TGTGCCAGCGATCAGTGGGCGGAGACCCAGTACTTC; cdr3_aa: CASDQWAETQYF
d_call: TRBD2; v_call: TRBV30; clone_size: .; j_call: TRBJ2-2; cdr3_nt: TGTGCCTGGACCCGGGGGGAGATTCCCGGGGAGCTGTTTTTT; cdr3_aa: CAWTRGEIPGELFF
d_call: .; v_call: TRBV4-1; clone_size: .; j_call: TRBJ1-1; cdr3_nt: TGCGCCAGCAGCCAAGATGGGGGGACTGGTGAAGCTTTCTTT; cdr3_aa: CASSQDGGTGEAFF
d_call: TRBD2; v_call: TRBV7-3; clone_size: few; j_call: TRBJ2-1; cdr3_nt: TGTGCCAGCAGTTCCACCGGGACTAGGGATGAGCAGTTCTTC; cdr3_aa: CASSSTGTRDEQFF